Listed here is a single TCR beta chain. Its antigen target is currently unknown. The junction and the germline gene differ at one end; a read error may be behind it. The sample originates from a study of response to subunit inactivated influenza vaccine listed by TCRdb under 2018. Describing the broader study: Deep quantitative T cell receptor repertoire profiling was used in the study to track responses to a trivalent subunit inactivated influenza vaccine. Overall study outcomes, separate from this receptor: The authors proposed that each seasonal influenza vaccination may bring in only a limited number of new T cells.

Library method: RT-PCR. Sequencing relied on an Illumina HiSeq 2500. TCRdb cleaned the public reads at Q25 with fastp, built clones with MiXCR and kept in-frame beta chains. Entries that share a CDR3 protein sequence are merged under the most common genes and DNA. Across this sample there are about 300,000 distinct CDR3 sequences, with 20% to 25% seen only once. Around a tenth of the sample is in the top ten clones. This receptor was taken from a man aged 50 to 75 who received an inactivated influenza vaccine. Donor details come from another sample of the same person, matched by shared clones. Sequencing used PBMCs from blood, obtained 21 months after vaccination.

The CDR3 region reads CASSGTGYVYTF. The DNA sequence is TGTGCCAGCAGTGGGACAGGCTATGTCTACACCTTC. Here the chain combines TRBV6-2 or TRBV6-3 and TRBJ1-2; 8 bases in between match TRBD1. From the germline V gene, CDR1 is MNHEY and CDR2 is SVGEGT. Taken from cysteine to phenylalanine, the CDR3 has 12 residues. The CDR3 DNA has 36 bases and is translated from base 1.